The table lists the clone carrying this T cell receptor (beta chain) with a few counts. The antigen remains undetermined. The time point: sample taken at primary tumor resection. 72 TRACERx patients with early, untreated non-small cell lung cancer donated samples. The data derive from a study of spatial heterogeneity in lung cancer. V was cut by 0 bases and J by 6 bases, with 13 bases left in between. The CDR3 totals 14 residues. The germline V gene encodes CDR1 SGHTS and CDR2 YDEGEE. MiXCR, applied by TCRdb to the 5' RACE reads, yields one record per CDR3 protein. The table has about 20,000 distinct CDR3 sequences, more than 15% seen once; the top ten hold about 30%. Overall study results and limits: For expanded intratumoral alpha and beta TCRs, counts tracked tumor mutation counts. It was estimated that coverage of tumor T cells reached about 7% for alpha chains and 13% for beta chains.

This chain links TRBV5-8 with TRBJ2-7; D remains ambiguous. This specimen consisted of lung tumor tissue, obtained at surgery. The TCR sequence derives from a female donor with early-stage non-small cell lung cancer. This CDR3 is CASSLVRALGEQYF. Here the CDR3 DNA reads TGTGCCAGCAGCTTGGTACGGGCATTGGGCGAGCAGTACTTC.